These T cell receptor beta chains were read from a single sample in a study of blood T cell repertoires in COVID-19. Sequencing was performed with immunoSEQ multiplex PCR; in TCRdb, only in-frame clones are kept and a portion is missing. The table includes around 200,000 clones, about 85% detected once. The sequenced sample consisted of PBMCs or T cells enriched from blood (not recorded which). The origin of the receptors is a man in his forties who had recovered from COVID-19. Each CDR3 is given with its conserved first and last residue. Fields, in order: V gene, J gene, D gene, clone size, CDR3 DNA, CDR3 protein. The D gene is left open where the match is weak. Clone size is not always given. Where it is, it says once, few, many or a class for expanded clones.

V gene: TRBV19
J gene: TRBJ2-3
D gene: TRBD1
clone size: NA
CDR3 DNA: TGTGCCAGTACCTCTGCGGCGGGACAGGGTGCAGATACGCAGTATTTT
CDR3 protein: CASTSAAGQGADTQYF

V gene: TRBV2
J gene: TRBJ1-5
D gene: NA
clone size: NA
CDR3 DNA: TGTGCCAGCAGCCAGGGTAACATCTTAAATCAGCCCCAGCATTTT
CDR3 protein: CASSQGNILNQPQHF

V gene: TRBV13
J gene: TRBJ2-7
D gene: NA
clone size: NA
CDR3 DNA: TGTGCCAGCAGCTGGGGAGAATCGGGATACGAGCAGTACTTC
CDR3 protein: CASSWGESGYEQYF

V gene: TRBV7-2
J gene: TRBJ2-7
D gene: TRBD1
clone size: NA
CDR3 DNA: TGTGCCAGCAGCACTGGCCGACAGGGGGCGGGTGAGCAGTACTTC
CDR3 protein: CASSTGRQGAGEQYF

V gene: TRBV18
J gene: TRBJ2-3
D gene: NA
clone size: NA
CDR3 DNA: TGTGCCAGCTCACCTCCGGGACTCTTGACAGATACGCAGTATTTT
CDR3 protein: CASSPPGLLTDTQYF

V gene: TRBV9
J gene: TRBJ2-4
D gene: NA
clone size: NA
CDR3 DNA: TGTGCCAGCAGCGCGGGAACAGCCAAAAACATTCAGTACTTC
CDR3 protein: CASSAGTAKNIQYF

V gene: TRBV10-1
J gene: TRBJ1-1
D gene: NA
clone size: NA
CDR3 DNA: TGCGCCAGCAGTGAGTATACAGGGAACACTGAAGCTTTCTTT
CDR3 protein: CASSEYTGNTEAFF

V gene: TRBV4-1
J gene: TRBJ1-1
D gene: NA
clone size: NA
CDR3 DNA: TGCGCCAGCAGCCAAGATCTCCCAGGGCGGACTGAAGCTTTCTTT
CDR3 protein: CASSQDLPGRTEAFF

V gene: TRBV5-4
J gene: TRBJ1-3
D gene: NA
clone size: NA
CDR3 DNA: TGTGCCAGCAGCTTGGACATCTCTGGAAACACCATATATTTT
CDR3 protein: CASSLDISGNTIYF

V gene: TRBV2
J gene: TRBJ1-6
D gene: TRBD1
clone size: NA
CDR3 DNA: TGTGCCAGCAGGGCCGGGACAGGGGCCGGAGATTCACCCCTCCACTTT
CDR3 protein: CASRAGTGAGDSPLHF

V gene: TRBV28
J gene: TRBJ2-1
D gene: NA
clone size: NA
CDR3 DNA: TGTGCCAGCAACCTCGCGGCCTACAATGAGCAGTTCTTC
CDR3 protein: CASNLAAYNEQFF

V gene: TRBV7-9
J gene: TRBJ1-4
D gene: NA
clone size: NA
CDR3 DNA: TGTGCCAGCAGCTTAGACAGATCGAATGAAAAACTGTTTTTT
CDR3 protein: CASSLDRSNEKLFF

V gene: TRBV30
J gene: TRBJ1-6
D gene: NA
clone size: once
CDR3 DNA: TGTGCCTGGGGGACTGATTTGGGTTCACCCCTCCACTTT
CDR3 protein: CAWGTDLGSPLHF

V gene: TRBV7-2
J gene: TRBJ1-3
D gene: NA
clone size: NA
CDR3 DNA: TGTGCCAGCAGCTTAGAGGCGGGACGACATGGAAACACCATATATTTT
CDR3 protein: CASSLEAGRHGNTIYF

V gene: TRBV6-5
J gene: TRBJ1-6
D gene: TRBD1
clone size: NA
CDR3 DNA: TGTGCCAGTTCAACAGGGGTTAATTCACCCCTCCACTTT
CDR3 protein: CASSTGVNSPLHF

V gene: TRBV12-5
J gene: TRBJ2-1
D gene: NA
clone size: NA
CDR3 DNA: TGTGCTAGTGGTTCAACAGGGGCGGGAGGAGATGAGCAGTTCTTC
CDR3 protein: CASGSTGAGGDEQFF

V gene: TRBV27
J gene: TRBJ2-7
D gene: NA
clone size: NA
CDR3 DNA: TGTGCCAGCAGTTTGGGGGACACCTCCTACGAGCAGTACTTC
CDR3 protein: CASSLGDTSYEQYF

V gene: TRBV11-3
J gene: TRBJ2-1
D gene: TRBD2
clone size: NA
CDR3 DNA: TGTGCCAGCAGCTTAGCGGGGGGTGGGTACAATGAGCAGTTCTTC
CDR3 protein: CASSLAGGGYNEQFF

V gene: TRBV19
J gene: TRBJ1-4
D gene: NA
clone size: NA
CDR3 DNA: TGTGCCAGCTACGGACAGAATCTCGATCAAAATGAAAAACTGTTTTTT
CDR3 protein: CASYGQNLDQNEKLFF